Following are 2 T cell receptor beta chains from one sample sequenced in a study of shared clonotypes between healthy human individuals. Assay used: immunoSEQ multiplex PCR; TCRdb lists only in-frame clones, some missing. This sample has roughly 2.4 million clones, with under 97% found just once. Sequencing was done on a sample of naive CD4+ T cells sorted from blood. The subset is: CD45RA+ positively selected. The receptors derive from a man aged 18 to 35 in good health.

This clone was recorded a few times. This same CDR3 is encoded by further DNA sequences in the sample. Written as DNA, the CDR3 is TGTGCCATCAGTGGGGCAGATAATTCACCCCTCCACTTT. Translated, it gives CAISGADNSPLHF. The chain is built from TRBV10-3 and TRBJ1-6; D gene uncertain. This CDR3 region has 13 residues. V shed 4 bases and J shed 5 bases, with 6 bases lying between them. Germline V lookup: CDR1 ENHRY, CDR2 SYGVKD.

J is TRBJ1-6 and V is TRBV7-2, with 9 nucleotides matching TRBD1. Germline V CDR1 and CDR2: SGHTA, FQGNSA. The CDR3 is 15 residues long. Trimming at V came to 4 bases and at J to 5 bases, leaving 3 bases not matched to a gene. The CDR3 here is CASSSRTGDNSPLHF. DNA of the CDR3: TGTGCCAGCAGCTCCCGGACAGGGGATAATTCACCCCTCCACTTT.